Each of the 30 T cell receptor beta chains below was sequenced from the same sample in a study of blood T cell repertoires in COVID-19. Libraries were prepared by immunoSEQ multiplex PCR; TCRdb keeps only in-frame clonotypes and omits some of them. Of approximately 300,000 clones detected, 75% to 95% appear once; the ten largest clones hold nearly 7%. Sequencing was performed on peripheral blood. The receptor source for this set is a woman aged 25 to 39 with COVID-19, enrolled during active disease.

V gene TRBV7-9 combines with J gene TRBJ2-4, with D uncertain. CDR3 size: 16 residues. The V end lost 1 base, the J end lost 2 bases, and 12 bases lay between the germline ends. The V gene's germline CDR1 is SEHNR and CDR2 FQNEAQ (reference sequence). The CDR3 protein is CASSLVASFTKNIQYF. For the CDR3, the DNA is TGTGCCAGCAGCTTAGTAGCATCGTTTACCAAAAACATTCAGTACTTC.

This clone was counted once. The CDR3 nucleotides read TGTGCCAGCAGCGGAGGTAGCACAGATACGCAGTATTTT. Translating it yields CASSGGSTDTQYF. The V call is TRBV19, the J call TRBJ2-3; tentative D call: TRBD2 (5 bases). The CDR3 covers 13 residues. Germline V gives CDR1 LNHDA, CDR2 SQIVND (reference sequence). V was clipped by 9 bases and J by 0 bases, with 10 bases between them.

On this clone: Other DNA sequences in the same sample also yield this CDR3. This sequence joins TRBV24-1 and TRBJ1-5; tentatively, D is TRBD1 (5 bases). The CDR3 consists of 14 residues. V gave up 0 bases and J gave up 4 bases, with 6 bases separating them. Germline-derived CDR1 and CDR2 are KGHDR and SFDVKD. The DNA of the CDR3 is TGTGCCACCAGTGATTTGTCAGGGAATCAGCCCCAGCATTTT. Its protein is CATSDLSGNQPQHF.

The chain has TRBV5-1 and TRBJ2-1; D is unresolved. Trimming stripped 0 bases from V and 6 bases from J, with 13 bases between. CDR3 length: 15 residues. Per the germline V gene, CDR1 is SGHRS and CDR2 is YFSETQ. CDR3 residues: CASSLERPRFNEQFF. The CDR3 coding sequence is TGCGCCAGCAGCTTGGAGCGTCCCCGGTTCAATGAGCAGTTCTTC.

The rearrangement joins TRBV24-1 to TRBJ2-2; possible D gene TRBD1, 6 bases. V was clipped by 7 bases and J by 0 bases, with 8 bases between them. The length of the CDR3 is 14 residues. CDR1 is KGHDR, CDR2 SFDVKD, per germline. DNA of the CDR3: TGTGCCACCAGAGCAGGGGCGAACACCGGGGAGCTGTTTTTT. Translation gives CATRAGANTGELFF.

The chain is built from TRBV27 and TRBJ1-1, with D possibly being TRBD1 (6 bases). CDR3 length equals 15 residues. CDR1 and CDR2 (germline): MNHEY, SMNVEV (reference sequence). Trimming shortened V by 1 base and J by 0 bases, and 9 bases separated the two germline ends. CDR3 loop: CASSLFQGLNTEAFF. CDR3 in DNA: TGTGCCAGCAGTTTATTTCAGGGGTTGAACACTGAAGCTTTCTTT.

The chain has TRBV4-1 and TRBJ1-1, with D possibly TRBD1 on 5 matching bases. Between the trimmed V and J ends, which lost 2 bases and 0 bases, there was a span of 13 bases. Germline V gene lookup returns CDR1 MGHRA and CDR2 YSYEKL. The CDR3 has 16 amino acids. For the CDR3, the DNA is TGCGCCAGCAGCCAACCCTGGGGGGACTTGAACACTGAAGCTTTCTTT. Amino acid sequence: CASSQPWGDLNTEAFF.

V gene TRBV28 combines with J gene TRBJ2-7, with TRBD1 identical over 9 bases. The CDR3 length is 16 residues. V shed 5 bases, J shed 2 bases, and the junction held 10 bases outside the gene matches. CDR1 is MDHEN, CDR2 SYDVKM, per germline. The CDR3 here is CASSPAAGTGTYEQYF. As DNA, the CDR3 is TGTGCCAGCAGTCCCGCCGCCGGGACAGGGACCTACGAGCAGTACTTC.

This clone has a handful of counts. The chain joins TRBV19 to TRBJ1-2, with a possible D match to TRBD1 (6 bases). This CDR3 has 14 amino acids. Germline assignment: CDR1 LNHDA and CDR2 SQIVND (reference sequence). Trimming cost V 3 bases and J 4 bases, with 12 bases left between them. The CDR3 region is CASSISQGVYGYTF. CDR3 DNA: TGTGCCAGTAGTATTTCACAGGGAGTCTATGGCTACACCTTC.

V and J are TRBV7-9 and TRBJ1-3; a possible D gene is TRBD1 (6 bases). V was clipped by 3 bases and J by 4 bases, with 10 bases between them. Per the germline V gene, CDR1 is SEHNR and CDR2 is FQNEAQ (reference sequence). The CDR3 is 14 residues long. In DNA, the CDR3 is TGTGCCAGCAGCTTCGGGACAACAGGAAACACCATATATTTT. This sequence encodes CASSFGTTGNTIYF.

This chain uses TRBV24-1 with TRBJ2-2; 7 nucleotides match TRBD1. The germline V gene has CDR1 KGHDR and CDR2 SFDVKD. V gave up 7 bases and J gave up 1 base; unmatched junction bases: 2. CDR3 length: 14 amino acids. CDR3 sequence (DNA): TGTGCCACCAGAGACAGGGTGAACACCGGGGAGCTGTTTTTT. Amino acid sequence: CATRDRVNTGELFF.

The V gene is TRBV19, the J gene TRBJ2-7; TRBD1 matches 11 bases. In germline, CDR1 is LNHDA, CDR2 SQIVND (reference sequence). The J segment lost 3 bases and the V segment lost 4 bases, leaving 5 bases of the junction unmatched. The CDR3 extends over 15 amino acids. CDR3 DNA sequence: TGTGCCAGTAGTAGCCTCGGGACAGGGGGCTACGAGCAGTACTTC. The encoded protein is CASSSLGTGGYEQYF. The whole variable domain, filled in from reference TRBV19 and TRBJ2-7, reads DGGITQSPKYLFRKEGQNVTLSCEQNLNHDAMYWYRQDPGQGLRLIYYSQIVNDFQKGDIAEGYSVSREKKESFPLTVTSAQKNPTAFYLCASSSLGTGGYEQYFGPGTRLTVT.

CDR3 in DNA: TGCGCCAGCAGCCAGGGACTAGCGGGAAACTCCTACAGGCAGTTCTTC. Its translation: CASSQGLAGNSYRQFF. The genes are TRBV4-1 and TRBJ2-1; TRBD2 matches at 13 bases. With V trimmed by 3 bases and J by 12 bases, 11 bases remained unmatched. Germline V lookup: CDR1 MGHRA, CDR2 YSYEKL. This CDR3 comprises 16 residues.

This clone has a single count. This chain joins TRBV4-2 and TRBJ2-4; 8 nucleotides agree with TRBD2. The CDR3 is 17 amino acids. Trimming at V came to 0 bases and at J to 6 bases, leaving 10 bases not matched to a gene. The V gene's germline CDR1 is LGHNA and CDR2 YNFKEQ. As DNA, the CDR3 is TGTGCCAGCAGCCAAGAATGGGTCGGGAGGGTGGTAAACATTCAGTACTTC. As protein: CASSQEWVGRVVNIQYF.

This chain links TRBV6-5 with TRBJ2-7; 8 bases fit TRBD1. The CDR3 loop spans 15 amino acids. Per germline, CDR1 MNHEY and CDR2 SVGAGI. Losses at the gene ends were 4 bases for V and 2 bases for J; bases not matched to a gene: 7. CDR3 in amino acids: CASSSPSTGAYEQYF. The CDR3, as DNA: TGTGCCAGCAGTTCCCCATCGACAGGGGCCTACGAGCAGTACTTC.

This clone was counted only a few times. The J gene is TRBJ1-6, the V gene TRBV28; D is perhaps TRBD1 (5 bases). CDR1 MDHEN and CDR2 SYDVKM come from the germline V gene. The CDR3 length is 12 residues. Trimming left V 11 bases short and J 7 bases short, with 12 bases between. The CDR3 coding sequence is TGTGCCGGGCGCGGGGGAAATTCACCCCTCCACTTT. Its translation is CAGRGGNSPLHF.

The chain carries TRBV5-1 and TRBJ2-3, with a possible D match to TRBD2 (6 bases). V was clipped by 2 bases and J by 0 bases, with 10 bases between them. Germline V lookup: CDR1 SGHRS, CDR2 YFSETQ. The CDR3 has 15 residues. CDR3 amino acids: CASSLSGTSTDTQYF. In DNA, the CDR3 is TGCGCCAGCAGCTTATCCGGGACTAGCACAGATACGCAGTATTTT.

The chain is built from TRBV4-1 and TRBJ2-7, with 10 bases lining up with TRBD1. Germline V CDR1 and CDR2: MGHRA, YSYEKL. The CDR3 loop spans 16 amino acids. With V trimmed by 3 bases and J by 3 bases, 8 bases remained unmatched. The CDR3 DNA sequence: TGCGCCAGCAGCCAGGTTTTTGGGACAGGGGACTACGAGCAGTACTTC. Translation gives CASSQVFGTGDYEQYF.

The genes are TRBV27 and TRBJ1-2, with 9 bases lining up with TRBD1. CDR1 is MNHEY and CDR2 is SMNVEV in the germline V gene (reference sequence). The CDR3 consists of 14 residues. Unmatched junction bases numbered 7, after V lost 5 bases and J lost 6 bases. The CDR3 nucleotides read TGTGCCAGCAGTACCACAGGGGGCGCCGATGGCTACACCTTC. As protein: CASSTTGGADGYTF.

This chain uses TRBV19 with TRBJ1-4; 7 bases agree with TRBD1. Germline lookup yields CDR1 LNHDA and CDR2 SQIVND (reference sequence). The CDR3 is made up of 14 amino acids. V lost 1 base, J lost 8 bases, and 4 bases stayed unmatched. DNA of the CDR3: TGTGCCAGTAGTATAGGAGGGGGCAGAGAAAAACTGTTTTTT. This gives the protein CASSIGGGREKLFF.

The rearrangement uses TRBV4-3 and TRBJ1-5; D is ambiguous. Germline assignment: CDR1 LGHNA and CDR2 YSLEER. V gave up 2 bases and J gave up 3 bases, with 11 bases separating them. CDR3 size: 15 residues. The DNA of the CDR3 is TGCGCCAGCAGCCAAAATCAGGCTTTCAATCAGCCCCAGCATTTT. Protein: CASSQNQAFNQPQHF.

The chain carries TRBV28 and TRBJ1-5, with D maybe TRBD1 (6 bases). V lost 5 bases to trimming and J lost 2 bases, with 16 bases between them. CDR1 MDHEN and CDR2 SYDVKM come from the germline V gene. This CDR3 has 16 amino acids. The CDR3 region is CASSPPGGGGNQPQHF. As DNA, the CDR3 is TGTGCCAGCAGTCCCCCGGGAGGGGGAGGCAATCAGCCCCAGCATTTT. The whole variable domain, remainder taken from reference TRBV28 and TRBJ1-5, is DVKVTQSSRYLVKRTGEKVFLECVQDMDHENMFWYRQDPGLGLRLIYFSYDVKMKEKGDIPEGYSVSREKKERFSLILESASTNQTSMYLCASSPPGGGGNQPQHFGDGTRLSIL.

The chain carries TRBV19 and TRBJ1-5, with 7 bases matching TRBD1. The CDR3 covers 19 residues. V was pared by 7 bases and J by 0 bases, with 18 bases of the junction left unmatched. Germline loops: CDR1 LNHDA, CDR2 SQIVND (reference sequence). CDR3 amino acids: CASNKNRDSTGFSNQPQHF. Written as DNA, the CDR3 is TGTGCCAGTAACAAAAACCGGGACAGCACAGGATTTAGCAATCAGCCCCAGCATTTT.

The chain is built from TRBV28 and TRBJ1-3, with TRBD1 matching 7 bases. This CDR3 region has 14 residues. CDR1 is MDHEN and CDR2 is SYDVKM in the germline V gene. Trimming at V came to 11 bases and at J to 3 bases, leaving 10 bases not matched to a gene. CDR3 nucleotides: TGTGCCCGTCACACAGGGGAGGTTGGAAACACCATATATTTT. Its translation: CARHTGEVGNTIYF.

The chain uses TRBV27 and TRBJ2-7; D is perhaps TRBD2 (6 bases). Per the germline V gene, CDR1 is MNHEY and CDR2 is SMNVEV (reference sequence). V was pared by 7 bases and J by 3 bases, with 10 bases between. The CDR3 runs to 12 residues. In nucleotides, the CDR3 is TGTGCCAGCATGGGGGGAAGCTACGAGCAGTACTTC. Its translation is CASMGGSYEQYF.

This clone has a single count. The chain couples TRBV7-9 to TRBJ2-7; D ambiguous. V lost 5 bases and J 3 bases, leaving 14 bases between the germline ends. This CDR3 is 14 amino acids long. The germline gives CDR1 SEHNR, CDR2 FQNEAQ (reference sequence). The CDR3 here is CASSPPTTIYEQYF. The CDR3 DNA is TGTGCCAGCAGCCCACCCACAACCATCTACGAGCAGTACTTC.

This rearrangement joins TRBV7-2 to TRBJ2-5; a weak D match, TRBD2 (6 bases). The V end lost 5 bases, the J end lost 3 bases, and 16 bases lay between the germline ends. Looked up from germline, CDR1 is SGHTA and CDR2 is FQGNSA. The CDR3 has 15 residues. CDR3 DNA: TGTGCCAGCAGCACAACGCGGGGATTCGAAGAGACCCAGTACTTC. It encodes CASSTTRGFEETQYF.

The chain employs TRBV11-2 and TRBJ2-3; D call uncertain. The germline gives CDR1 SGHAT, CDR2 FQNNGV. The germline V and J ends were trimmed by 1 base and 4 bases, with 24 bases remaining between them. The CDR3 is 19 amino acids. CDR3 loop: CASSLAPSFGVTLADTQYF. The CDR3 DNA follows: TGTGCCAGCAGCTTAGCCCCGAGTTTCGGAGTAACGCTCGCAGATACGCAGTATTTT.

The V call is TRBV4-2, the J call TRBJ1-2; D not certain. V gave up 1 base and J gave up 4 bases, with 13 bases separating them. From germline, CDR1 is LGHNA and CDR2 YNFKEQ. The CDR3 is 15 amino acids. The CDR3 DNA reads as TGTGCCAGCAGCCAAGTTGCGGGAAGGAGCTATGGCTACACCTTC. Encoded protein: CASSQVAGRSYGYTF.

The CDR3 sequence is CASSIPIDKTTDTQYF. The CDR3 region has the DNA TGCGCCAGCAGCATTCCGATTGACAAGACCACAGATACGCAGTATTTT. V usage is TRBV5-1 and J usage is TRBJ2-3; no firm D call. Germline-derived CDR1 and CDR2 are SGHRS and YFSETQ. This CDR3 is built from 16 residues. V lost 4 bases and J lost 2, with 17 bases in between.